This TCR beta chain is drawn from a study of blood T cell repertoires in COVID-19. Overall study: Samples came from the United States, Italy and Spain, spanning acute and convalescent COVID-19. The cDNA or gDNA used as material had been derived from T cells, B-cell-depleted T cells, or PBMCs.

Enrolled during active infection, Seattle patients were then followed longitudinally. V shed 5 bases, J shed 9 bases, and the junction held 10 bases outside the gene matches. The germline V gene encodes CDR1 PRHDT and CDR2 FYEKMQ (reference sequence). The CDR3 sequence is 15 residues long. Original analysis: Quantification of nucleated cells was approximated via reference gene primer amplification. Produced via immunoSEQ multiplex PCR; TCRdb's table is partial and in-frame only. V, J and clone size are those of that table, while D and trimming were read from the DNA. The sample shows over 100,000 clones, around nine tenths of them seen only once. This clone was counted only a few times.

Sequencing was carried out using peripheral blood. This TCR came from an older woman with COVID-19, enrolled during active disease. The chain couples TRBV13 to TRBJ1-6; 7 bases align to TRBD1. The CDR3: CASSRRDSKVSPLHF. The CDR3 DNA reads TGTGCCAGCAGCCGACGGGACAGTAAGGTTTCACCCCTCCACTTT.